This T cell receptor beta chain emerged from a study of control samples from healthy donors and cancer patients. The length of the CDR3 is 15 residues. Germline values: CDR1 DFQATT, CDR2 SNEGSKA (reference sequence). Between the trimmed V and J ends, which lost 3 bases and 0 bases, there was a span of 12 bases. Clones were read by immunoSEQ multiplex PCR, and TCRdb kept only the in-frame ones, dropping some. Of tens of thousands of clones in the sample, around 93% were seen once. Material for sequencing was PBMCs. V and J are TRBV20-1 and TRBJ2-1; D unresolved. This clonotype was sampled from a middle-aged woman with head and neck cancer. The CDR3 region is CSASRPRSSYNEQFF. As DNA, the CDR3 is TGCAGTGCTAGTCGGCCTAGGAGCTCCTACAATGAGCAGTTCTTC.